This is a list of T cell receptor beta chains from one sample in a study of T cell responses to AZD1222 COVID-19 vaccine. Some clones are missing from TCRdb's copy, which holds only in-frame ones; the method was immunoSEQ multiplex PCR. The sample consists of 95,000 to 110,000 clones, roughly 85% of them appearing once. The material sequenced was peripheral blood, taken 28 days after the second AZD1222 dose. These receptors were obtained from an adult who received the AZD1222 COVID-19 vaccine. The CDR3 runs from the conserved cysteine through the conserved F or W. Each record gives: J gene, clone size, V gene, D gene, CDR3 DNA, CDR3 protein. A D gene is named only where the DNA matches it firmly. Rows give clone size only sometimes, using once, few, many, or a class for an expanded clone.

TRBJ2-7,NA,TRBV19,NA,TGTGCCAGTAGTACACAGGGAAGGGACGAGCAGTACTTC,CASSTQGRDEQYF
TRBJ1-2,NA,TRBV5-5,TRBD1,TGTGCCAGCAGCCTAGGGGCGACAGGGCGGTATGGCTACACCTTC,CASSLGATGRYGYTF
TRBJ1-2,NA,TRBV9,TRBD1,TGTGCCAGCAGCTTGGGACAGGGTGACTATGGCTACACCTTC,CASSLGQGDYGYTF
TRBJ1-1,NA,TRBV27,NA,TGTGCCAGCAGCTACAGGGTGGGGAACACTGAAGCTTTCTTT,CASSYRVGNTEAFF
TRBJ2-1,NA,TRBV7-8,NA,TGTGCCAGCAGCCCCGATCGGGGTGAGCAGTTCTTC,CASSPDRGEQFF
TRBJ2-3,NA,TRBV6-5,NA,TGTGCCAGCAGTTACTCTTGGGCGTCTAACACAGATACGCAGTATTTT,CASSYSWASNTDTQYF
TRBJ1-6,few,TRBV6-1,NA,TGTGCCAGCAGTGAATTACCCCAGGGCTCCTATAATTCACCCCTCCACTTT,CASSELPQGSYNSPLHF
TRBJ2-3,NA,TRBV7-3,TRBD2,TGTGCCAGCAGCCTGGGGGAGCGGGGATACACAGATACGCAGTATTTT,CASSLGERGYTDTQYF
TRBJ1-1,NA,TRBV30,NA,TGTGCCTGGAGTGTACTTTACATGAACACTGAAGCTTTCTTT,CAWSVLYMNTEAFF
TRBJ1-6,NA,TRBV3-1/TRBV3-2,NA,TGTGCCAGCAGCCAGGACGTACTCTTAAGCGGCTCCTATAATTCACCCCTCCACTTT,CASSQDVLLSGSYNSPLHF
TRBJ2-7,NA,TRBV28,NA,TGTGCCAGCAGTTTACCCCCCTTCGAGCAGTACTTC,CASSLPPFEQYF
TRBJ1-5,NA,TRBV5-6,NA,TGTGCCAGCAGCTTCGGGGGAAGCCAGCCCCAGCATTTT,CASSFGGSQPQHF
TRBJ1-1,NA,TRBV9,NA,TGTGCCAGCAGCGCCCAACCGCCCACTGAAGCTTTCTTT,CASSAQPPTEAFF
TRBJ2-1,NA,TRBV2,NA,TGTGCCAGCAATCGGGCCCCCGTGCAGTTCTTC,CASNRAPVQFF
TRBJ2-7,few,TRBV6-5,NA,TGTGCCAGCAGTTCAACAGGGAGCTACGAGCAGTACTTC,CASSSTGSYEQYF
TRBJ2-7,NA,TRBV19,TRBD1,TGTGCCAGTAGTCCGTGGACAGGAGCGTACGAGCAGTACTTC,CASSPWTGAYEQYF
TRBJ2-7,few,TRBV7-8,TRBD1,TGTGCCAGCAGCCTTGACCGGACAGGGGGGGCGCAGTACTTC,CASSLDRTGGAQYF
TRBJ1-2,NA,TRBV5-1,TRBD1,TGCGCCAGCAGCTTGAGCGGACAGGGCGCGAACTATGGCTACACCTTC,CASSLSGQGANYGYTF
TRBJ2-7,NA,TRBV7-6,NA,TGTGCCAGCAGCCCAAGGGGGGACAGCCCAGGGACCACCAGCTCCTACGAGCAGTACTTC,CASSPRGDSPGTTSSYEQYF
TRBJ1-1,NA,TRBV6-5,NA,TGTGCCAGCAGCCGACAGTTGAACACTGAAGCTTTCTTT,CASSRQLNTEAFF
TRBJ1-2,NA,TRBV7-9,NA,TGTGCCAGCAGCCCCACCGGGACCGACGGCTATGGCTACACCTTC,CASSPTGTDGYGYTF
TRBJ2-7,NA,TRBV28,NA,TGTGCCAGCAGTGAAAGGGGCGGAGGGGGAGGTTTC,CASSERGGGGGF
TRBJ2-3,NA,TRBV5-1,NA,TGCGCCAGCAGCTCGAGCGGGTTCACAGATACGCAGTATTTT,CASSSSGFTDTQYF
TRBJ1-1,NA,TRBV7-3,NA,TGTGCCAGCAGCGTCGGACCGAACACTGAAGCTTTCTTT,CASSVGPNTEAFF
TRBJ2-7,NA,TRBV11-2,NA,TGTGCCAGCAGGCGAGGGAGAGGCGGGGCCTACGAGCAGTACTTC,CASRRGRGGAYEQYF
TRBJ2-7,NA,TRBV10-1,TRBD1,TGCGCCAGCACTGAGACAGGGACCCAGCGGCAGTACTTC,CASTETGTQRQYF
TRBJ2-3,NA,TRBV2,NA,TGTGCCAGCAGTGAAGAGGGGAGCACAGATACGCAGTATTTT,CASSEEGSTDTQYF
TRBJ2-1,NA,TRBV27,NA,TGTGCCAGCAGTTTAGGTCCGACCAGGGAGCAGTTCTTC,CASSLGPTREQFF
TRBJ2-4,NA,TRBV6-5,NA,TGTGCCAGCAGTTACTCCCTCGGCAGCAAAAACATTCAGTACTTC,CASSYSLGSKNIQYF
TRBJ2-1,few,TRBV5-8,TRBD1,TGTGCCAGCAGCTTGGGGACAGGGGGTCTAGGTGAGCAGTTCTTC,CASSLGTGGLGEQFF
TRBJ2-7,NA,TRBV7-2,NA,TGTGCCAGCAGCCCCTCCTACGAGCAGTACTTC,CASSPSYEQYF
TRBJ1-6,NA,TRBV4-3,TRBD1,TGCGCCAGCAGCCGTACAGGGGGCGATAATTCACCCCTCCACTTT,CASSRTGGDNSPLHF
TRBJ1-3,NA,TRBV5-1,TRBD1,TGCGCCAGCAGCTTTGGACAGGGGGGAAACACCATATATTTT,CASSFGQGGNTIYF
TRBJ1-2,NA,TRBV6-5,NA,TGTGCCAGCAGTAGGGCACCTCTAACTGGGGGCTACACCTTC,CASSRAPLTGGYTF
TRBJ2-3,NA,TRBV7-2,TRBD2,TGTGCCAGCAGCTACGGGGGGGGTAAAGATACGCAGTATTTT,CASSYGGGKDTQYF
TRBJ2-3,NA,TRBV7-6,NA,TGTGCCAGCAGCAATCCCCGGTTTATTGGGGGAACTAGCACAGATACGCAGTATTTT,CASSNPRFIGGTSTDTQYF
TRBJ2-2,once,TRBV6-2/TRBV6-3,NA,TGTGCCAGCAGTTACTCCAACACCGGGGAGCTGTTTTTT,CASSYSNTGELFF
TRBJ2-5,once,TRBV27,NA,TGTGCCAGCAGCCCCCGGCGGGAAGAGACCCAGTACTTC,CASSPRREETQYF
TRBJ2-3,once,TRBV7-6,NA,TGTGCCAGCAGCTCCGGGTGGGAGGGGGCGTCAGATACGCAGTATTTT,CASSSGWEGASDTQYF
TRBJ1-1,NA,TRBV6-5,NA,TGTGCCAGTACTGTCGGCACTGAAGCTTTCTTT,CASTVGTEAFF
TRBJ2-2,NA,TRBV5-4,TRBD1,TGTGCCAGCAGCTTCGGACAGGGGTCCGGGGAGCTGTTTTTT,CASSFGQGSGELFF
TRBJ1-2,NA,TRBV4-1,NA,TGCGCCAGCAGCCAAGGACAAGGATCCGTCTGGGACTATGGCTACACCTTC,CASSQGQGSVWDYGYTF